This TCR beta chain originates from a study of blood T cell repertoires in COVID-19. Study details: The cDNA or gDNA used as material had been derived from T cells, B-cell-depleted T cells, or PBMCs.

Assay used: immunoSEQ multiplex PCR; TCRdb lists only in-frame clones, some missing. The sample lists about 330,000 clones, roughly 86% seen once, with around 1.6% in the top ten. Germline CDR1 and CDR2: MGHDK and SYGVNS. The ends were cut back, 1 base at V and 4 bases at J, with 13 bases in the middle. The CDR3 length is 16 residues. The sample comprised peripheral blood. The chain has TRBV25-1 and TRBJ1-4; possibly TRBD1 for D (5 bases). This receptor was identified in a woman in her fifties or sixties with acute or convalescent COVID-19. CDR3 DNA: TGTGCCAGCAGTGAATTCTCGGCAGGGAATAATGAAAAACTGTTTTTT. This sequence encodes CASSEFSAGNNEKLFF.